The 21 T cell receptor beta chains given below trace back to one sample, sequenced in a study of blood T cell repertoires in COVID-19. The assay was immunoSEQ multiplex PCR, and TCRdb's table has in-frame clones only and misses some. Counted here are 150,000 or so clones, around 85% occurring once; the ten biggest clones make up 1% to 1.5%. Material for sequencing was peripheral blood. These receptors were collected from a man in his 60s who had recovered from COVID-19.

The chain employs TRBV7-6 and TRBJ2-3, with 8 positions matching TRBD2. From germline, CDR1 is SGHVS and CDR2 FNYEAQ. V gave up 5 bases and J gave up 3 bases; unmatched junction bases: 13. There are 17 residues in the CDR3. CDR3 sequence: CASSPRVAGGTTDTQYF. CDR3 nucleotides: TGTGCCAGCAGCCCCCGTGTGGCGGGGGGAACGACAGATACGCAGTATTTT. The whole variable domain, remainder taken from reference TRBV7-6 and TRBJ2-3, is GAGVSQSPRYKVTKRGQDVALRCDPISGHVSLYWYRQALGQGPEFLTYFNYEAQQDKSGLPNDRFSAERPEGSISTLTIQRTEQRDSAMYRCASSPRVAGGTTDTQYFGPGTRLTVL.

The chain couples TRBV4-1 to TRBJ2-7, with D possibly matching TRBD1 (5 bases). This CDR3 contains 16 residues. With 0 bases removed from V and 9 bases from J, the gap between germline ends came to 21 bases. Per germline, CDR1 MGHRA and CDR2 YSYEKL. CDR3 sequence: CASSQDLGALLRGQYF. The DNA for the CDR3 is TGCGCCAGCAGCCAAGATCTTGGGGCCCTCCTACGCGGGCAGTACTTC.

The chain joins TRBV12-3 or TRBV12-4 to TRBJ1-2; 7 nucleotides line up with TRBD1. J lost 8 bases, V lost 5 bases, and 5 bases had no gene match. This CDR3 region has 12 residues. The CDR3 here is CASSGGQIGYTF. CDR3 DNA: TGTGCCAGCAGTGGGGGACAGATAGGCTACACCTTC.

The chain recombines TRBV5-6 with TRBJ1-1; 8 bases map to TRBD1. V lost 4 bases to trimming and J lost 4 bases; unmatched junction nucleotides: 3. The CDR3 consists of 13 residues. From germline, CDR1 is SGHDT and CDR2 YYEEEE. The CDR3 coding sequence is TGTGCCAGCAGCACCGACAGGGGCACTGAAGCTTTCTTT. Translated, it gives CASSTDRGTEAFF.

The genes are TRBV5-1 and TRBJ2-2; 12 nucleotides agree with TRBD2. Losses at the gene ends were 4 bases for V and 6 bases for J; bases not matched to a gene: 4. Germline loops: CDR1 SGHRS, CDR2 YFSETQ. CDR3 size: 15 residues. The CDR3 nucleotides are TGCGCCAGCAGCCCGACTAGCGGGGGTGCCGGGGAGCTGTTTTTT. It codes for CASSPTSGGAGELFF.

The rearrangement uses TRBV18 and TRBJ1-1; TRBD1 is a possible D gene (5 bases). The ends were cut back, 3 bases at V and 1 base at J, with 12 bases in the middle. Germline V CDR1 and CDR2: KGHSH, LQKENI. The CDR3 consists of 15 residues. The CDR3 reads CASSPVQGRNTEAFF. CDR3 nucleotide sequence: TGTGCCAGCTCACCGGTCCAGGGCCGGAACACTGAAGCTTTCTTT. Full variable domain (outside the CDR3, taken from reference TRBV18 and TRBJ1-1): NAGVMQNPRHLVRRRGQEARLRCSPMKGHSHVYWYRQLPEEGLKFMVYLQKENIIDESGMPKERFSAEFPKEGPSILRIQQVVRGDSAAYFCASSPVQGRNTEAFFGQGTRLTVV.

This clone was detected only a few times. J is TRBJ1-3 and V is TRBV27; 7 positions match TRBD1. Germline values: CDR1 MNHEY, CDR2 SMNVEV (reference sequence). J gave up 4 bases and V 6 bases, and 9 bases lay outside the gene matches. This CDR3 contains 15 residues. CDR3 sequence: CASRKSTGTGNTIYF. CDR3 nucleotide sequence: TGTGCCAGCAGAAAATCGACAGGGACCGGAAACACCATATATTTT.

V is TRBV6-9 and J is TRBJ2-3; a weak D match, TRBD1 (5 bases). This CDR3 comprises 15 residues. Germline V gives CDR1 MNHGY, CDR2 SVAAGI. Trimming left V 8 bases short and J 0 bases short, with 15 bases between. This CDR3 is CASWGEPPSTDTQYF. The CDR3 coding sequence is TGTGCCAGCTGGGGCGAGCCGCCTAGCACAGATACGCAGTATTTT.

The V gene is TRBV5-1, the J gene TRBJ1-1; D ambiguous. Trimming cost V 4 bases and J 1 base, with 11 bases left between them. Germline V CDR1 and CDR2: SGHRS, YFSETQ. The CDR3 is 14 residues long. DNA of the CDR3: TGCGCCAGCAGCCCCCTCCGGGGGAACACTGAAGCTTTCTTT. Protein: CASSPLRGNTEAFF.

The chain links TRBV10-3 to TRBJ1-1; no clear D. V was clipped by 7 bases and J by 2 bases, with 8 bases between them. Germline assignment: CDR1 ENHRY and CDR2 SYGVKD. The CDR3 totals 12 residues. The CDR3 nucleotides are TGTGCCATCAAACCAGGTAACACTGAAGCTTTCTTT. Translation: CAIKPGNTEAFF.

V gene TRBV7-6 combines with J gene TRBJ2-5, with 8 bases aligning to TRBD1. The CDR3 totals 13 residues. With V trimmed by 4 bases and J by 5 bases, 3 bases remained unmatched. Germline assignment: CDR1 SGHVS and CDR2 FNYEAQ. The CDR3 reads CASSSRQGETQYF. The CDR3, as DNA: TGTGCCAGCAGCTCCCGACAGGGGGAGACCCAGTACTTC.

The J gene is TRBJ2-3, the V gene TRBV7-3; D gene ambiguous. This CDR3 comprises 14 residues. V lost 0 bases and J lost 3, with 7 bases in between. Germline lookup yields CDR1 SGHTA and CDR2 FQGTGA. The CDR3 nucleotides read TGTGCCAGCAGCTTAACGCGTAGAACAGATACGCAGTATTTT. Its protein product is CASSLTRRTDTQYF. Using reference TRBV7-3 and TRBJ2-3 for the parts outside the CDR3, the full variable domain is GAGVSQTPSNKVTEKGKYVELRCDPISGHTALYWYRQSLGQGPEFLIYFQGTGAADDSGLPNDRFFAVRPEGSVSTLKIQRTERGDSAVYLCASSLTRRTDTQYFGPGTRLTVL.

The V call is TRBV10-3, the J call TRBJ1-2, with 8 bases lining up with TRBD1. CDR1 is ENHRY, CDR2 SYGVKD, per germline. J lost 4 bases, V lost 10 bases, and 11 bases had no gene match. The CDR3 consists of 14 residues. This chain's CDR3 is CANSDRETVYGYTF. CDR3 nucleotide sequence: TGTGCCAACTCGGACAGGGAAACAGTCTATGGCTACACCTTC.

The rearrangement joins TRBV24-1 to TRBJ2-2; D gene unclear. The CDR3 runs 14 residues. Trimming stripped 4 bases from V and 1 base from J, with 6 bases between. CDR1 KGHDR and CDR2 SFDVKD come from the germline V gene. The CDR3 protein is CATSENRNTGELFF. CDR3 nucleotides: TGTGCCACCAGTGAGAACAGGAACACCGGGGAGCTGTTTTTT.

V gene TRBV6-5 combines with J gene TRBJ2-3, with TRBD2 matching 15 bases. Germline V gene lookup returns CDR1 MNHEY and CDR2 SVGAGI. The V and J ends lost 2 bases and 6 bases, in that order; junction bases with no gene match: 3. The CDR3 is 16 amino acids. CDR3 nucleotide sequence: TGTGCCAGCAGTTACGGCGGACTAGCGGGGGGGGATACGCAGTATTTT. This encodes CASSYGGLAGGDTQYF.

This chain uses TRBV9 with TRBJ1-1; D might be TRBD1 (6 bases). This CDR3 has 20 residues. Trimming left V 0 bases short and J 0 bases short, with 24 bases between. The germline gives CDR1 SGDLS, CDR2 YYNGEE. CDR3 sequence (DNA): TGTGCCAGCAGCGTAGAGGCGAGCGGTTTGTCGGGACAAGTGAACACTGAAGCTTTCTTT. This sequence encodes CASSVEASGLSGQVNTEAFF.

The chain recombines TRBV5-1 with TRBJ1-6, with D possibly TRBD1 on 6 matching bases. This CDR3 contains 14 residues. Deletions cut 0 bases from V and 5 bases from J, with 6 bases between. Germline CDR1 and CDR2: SGHRS and YFSETQ. In DNA, the CDR3 is TGCGCCAGCAGCTTGGGACAGGATAATTCACCCCTCCACTTT. This encodes CASSLGQDNSPLHF. Full variable domain (remainder filled in from reference TRBV5-1 and TRBJ1-6): KAGVTQTPRYLIKTRGQQVTLSCSPISGHRSVSWYQQTPGQGLQFLFEYFSETQRNKGNFPGRFSGRQFSNSRSEMNVSTLELGDSALYLCASSLGQDNSPLHFGNGTRLTVT.

V gene TRBV5-4 combines with J gene TRBJ2-3; TRBD1 agrees at 10 bases. The germline CDR1 and CDR2 sequences are SGHNT and YYREEE (reference sequence). The CDR3 runs 15 residues. The J segment lost 3 bases and the V segment lost 4 bases, leaving 5 bases of the junction unmatched. The CDR3 sequence: CASSLGQGLTDTQYF. In DNA, the CDR3 is TGTGCCAGCAGCCTGGGACAGGGGCTAACAGATACGCAGTATTTT.

This sequence joins TRBV10-3 and TRBJ2-7, with D perhaps matching TRBD1 (6 bases). V lost 3 bases to trimming and J lost 2 bases, with 14 bases between them. The CDR3 consists of 15 residues. Germline assignment: CDR1 ENHRY and CDR2 SYGVKD. CDR3 sequence: CAISDTGKQTYEQYF. DNA of the CDR3: TGTGCCATCAGTGACACAGGGAAACAGACCTACGAGCAGTACTTC.

The J gene is TRBJ2-6, the V gene TRBV10-3; 9 bases are shared with TRBD2. Germline V lookup: CDR1 ENHRY, CDR2 SYGVKD. V shed 4 bases and J 0 bases; nucleotides not matched to a gene: 4. The CDR3 extends over 17 amino acids. CDR3 DNA: TGTGCCATCAGTGTGGTTAGCGGGAGCTCTGGGGCCAACGTCCTGACTTTC. As protein: CAISVVSGSSGANVLTF.

Turning to this clone: The sample carries other DNA sequences with the same CDR3. V usage is TRBV5-5 and J usage is TRBJ2-5; 9 bases align to TRBD2. The CDR3 has 17 amino acids. Germline V gene lookup returns CDR1 SGHKS and CDR2 YYEKEE (reference sequence). With V trimmed by 2 bases and J by 4 bases, 12 bases remained unmatched. CDR3 loop: CASSLEVLRGGGETQYF. The CDR3 region has the DNA TGTGCCAGCAGCTTAGAGGTTCTGCGGGGGGGCGGAGAGACCCAGTACTTC.